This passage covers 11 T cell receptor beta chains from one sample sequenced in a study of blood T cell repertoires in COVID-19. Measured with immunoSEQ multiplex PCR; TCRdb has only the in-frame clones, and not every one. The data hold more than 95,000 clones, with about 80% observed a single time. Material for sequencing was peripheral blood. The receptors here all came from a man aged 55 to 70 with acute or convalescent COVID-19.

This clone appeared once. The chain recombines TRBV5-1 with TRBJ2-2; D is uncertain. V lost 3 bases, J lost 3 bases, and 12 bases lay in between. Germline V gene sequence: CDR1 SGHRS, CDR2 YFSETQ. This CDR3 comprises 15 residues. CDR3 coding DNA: TGCGCCAGCAGCTCACCACCTACGGACACCGGGGAGCTGTTTTTT. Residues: CASSSPPTDTGELFF.

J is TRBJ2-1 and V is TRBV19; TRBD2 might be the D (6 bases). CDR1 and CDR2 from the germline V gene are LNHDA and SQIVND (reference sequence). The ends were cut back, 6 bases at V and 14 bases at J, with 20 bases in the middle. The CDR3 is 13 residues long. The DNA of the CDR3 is TGTGCCAGTAGGGTCGTAGGGGACTCCACCGAGTTCTTC. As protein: CASRVVGDSTEFF.

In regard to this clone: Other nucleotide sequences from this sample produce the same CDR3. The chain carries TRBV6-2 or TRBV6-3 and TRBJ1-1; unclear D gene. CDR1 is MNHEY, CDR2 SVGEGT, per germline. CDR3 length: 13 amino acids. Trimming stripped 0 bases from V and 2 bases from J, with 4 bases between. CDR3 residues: CASSYSRNTEAFF. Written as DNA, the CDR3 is TGTGCCAGCAGTTACTCGCGAAACACTGAAGCTTTCTTT.

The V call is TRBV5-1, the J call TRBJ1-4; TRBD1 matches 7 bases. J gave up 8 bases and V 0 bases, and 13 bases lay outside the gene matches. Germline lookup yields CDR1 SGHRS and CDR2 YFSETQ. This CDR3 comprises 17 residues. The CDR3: CASSLGIDRAPYEKLFF. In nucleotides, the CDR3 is TGCGCCAGCAGCTTGGGTATTGACAGGGCACCGTACGAAAAACTGTTTTTT.

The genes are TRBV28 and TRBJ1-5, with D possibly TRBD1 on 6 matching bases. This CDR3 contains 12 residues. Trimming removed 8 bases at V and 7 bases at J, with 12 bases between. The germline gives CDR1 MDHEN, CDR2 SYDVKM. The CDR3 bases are TGTGCCAGCTTCGACAGGTTACAGCCCCAGCATTTT. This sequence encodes CASFDRLQPQHF.

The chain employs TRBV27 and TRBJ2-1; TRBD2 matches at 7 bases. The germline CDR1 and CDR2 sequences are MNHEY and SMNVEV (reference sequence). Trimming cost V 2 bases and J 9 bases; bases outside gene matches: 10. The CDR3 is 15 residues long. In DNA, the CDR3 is TGTGCCAGCAGTTTAAGGACTAGAAGGTTTAGTGAGCAGTTCTTC. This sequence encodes CASSLRTRRFSEQFF.

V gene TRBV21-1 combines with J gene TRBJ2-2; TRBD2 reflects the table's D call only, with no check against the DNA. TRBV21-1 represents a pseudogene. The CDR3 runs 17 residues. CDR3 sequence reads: CASSKRRGSGATGELFF. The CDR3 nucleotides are TGTGCCAGCAGCAAAAGGAGGGGTTCAGGTGCCACCGGGGAGCTGTTTTTT.

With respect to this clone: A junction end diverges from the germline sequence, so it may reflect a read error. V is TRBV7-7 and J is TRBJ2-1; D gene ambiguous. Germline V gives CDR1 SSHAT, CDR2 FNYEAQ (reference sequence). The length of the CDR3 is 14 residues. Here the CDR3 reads CASSLTGSFNEQFF. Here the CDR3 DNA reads TGTGCTAGCAGCCTAACCGGGTCCTTCAATGAGCAGTTCTTC.

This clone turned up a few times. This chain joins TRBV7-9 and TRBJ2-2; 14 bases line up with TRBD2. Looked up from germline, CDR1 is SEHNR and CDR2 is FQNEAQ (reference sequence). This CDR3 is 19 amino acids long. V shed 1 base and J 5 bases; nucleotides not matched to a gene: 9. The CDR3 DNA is TGTGCCAGCAGCTTAGTAAGGGGACTAGCGGGAGAACCTACCGGGGAGCTGTTTTTT. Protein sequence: CASSLVRGLAGEPTGELFF.

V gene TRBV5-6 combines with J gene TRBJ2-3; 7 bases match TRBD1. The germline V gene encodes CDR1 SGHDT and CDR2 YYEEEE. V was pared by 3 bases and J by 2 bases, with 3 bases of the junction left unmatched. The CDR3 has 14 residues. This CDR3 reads CASSWDRLTDTQYF. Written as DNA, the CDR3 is TGTGCCAGCAGCTGGGACAGACTCACAGATACGCAGTATTTT.

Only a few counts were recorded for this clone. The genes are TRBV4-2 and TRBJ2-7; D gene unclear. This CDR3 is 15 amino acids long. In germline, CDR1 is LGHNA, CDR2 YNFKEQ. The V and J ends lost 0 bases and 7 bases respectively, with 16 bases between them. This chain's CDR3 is CASSQDYSQPLEQYF. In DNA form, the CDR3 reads TGTGCCAGCAGCCAAGATTACAGCCAGCCCTTGGAGCAGTACTTC.